This TCR beta chain is drawn from a study of blood T cell repertoires in COVID-19 (TCRdb year 2020). Regarding the research as a whole: The collaborator samples originated in the United States, Italy and Spain and spanned the acute and convalescent phases of COVID-19. The prospective study material was composed of cDNA or gDNA derived from T cells, B-cell-depleted T cells, or PBMCs. The dataset comprised deeply sampled blood TCRbeta repertoires from subjects exposed to, actively infected with, or recovered from COVID-19. The repertoires were made available in a free public database intended to serve as a resource for research on the immune response to SARS-CoV-2. The samples were drawn from two sources: the first 160 participants of the ongoing ImmuneRACE study, and over 950 subjects contributed by 6 global collaborators. Nearly every sample came with metadata listing a de-identified subject ID, COVID-19 status, age in years and sex. Where available, HLA class I and class II types were obtained from metadata supplied by the sample provider rather than from assay-based typing.

Collaborating institutions collected whole blood in K2EDTA tubes following their own protocols. Collaborator samples were shipped for TCRbeta analysis as frozen whole blood, isolated PBMCs, or DNA extracted from either sample type. For CDR1 and CDR2, the germline V gene lists MNHEY and SVGAGI. The trim is 2 bases for V and 0 bases for J, with a gap of 8 bases between the germline ends. There are 15 amino acids in the CDR3, from cysteine to phenylalanine inclusive. Left in the record is the CDR3 DNA by itself, 45 bases read in frame from the first base. Results and caveats for the whole study, not just this receptor: Clinical and demographic metadata were provided uncurated, with the amount varying by source and participant.

TCRbeta CDR3 regions were amplified from genomic DNA by means of the immunoSEQ Assay, a bias-controlled multiplex PCR. As for how the authors treated the data: Nucleated cell counts per sample were estimated from amplification of reference gene primers within the assay. To quantify the absolute abundance of each unique TCRbeta CDR3 rearrangement, sequence reads were collapsed and filtered. For each sample, productive Simpson clonality was calculated as the square root of Simpson's diversity index across productive rearrangements. Not all clones reach the TCRdb copy of this immuneACCESS table, which keeps in-frame sequences only. Checked studies attribute under half of the gap to unresolved V genes and leave the rest unexplained. V and J calls plus clone size are reproduced from that table; the DNA served to infer D and trimming. Present in this sample are approximately 190,000 clones, roughly three quarters of which were seen just once. Together, the top ten hold 17% of the sample.

Remarks on this clone: No antigen is known for it. It has no much larger one-base neighbor in the sample; base qualities were not kept.

Rearrangement joined TRBV6-5 to TRBJ2-1, with the D gene too uncertain to name. This receptor was taken from a man in his sixties with active or convalescent COVID-19. The specimen was peripheral blood. The sequence in DNA is TGTGCCAGCAGTTACGATCCGAGCTCCTACAATGAGCAGTTCTTC. Its amino acids are CASSYDPSSYNEQFF.